The 3 T cell receptor beta chains below come from one sample, sequenced in a study of T cells after yellow fever vaccination. TCRdb re-derived calls from the 5' RACE reads in MiXCR, one entry per CDR3 protein. The table has fewer than 450,000 distinct CDR3 sequences, roughly 11% seen once. The sample was PBMCs, taken on the day of the first yellow fever vaccination. The source is a man younger than 35 who received the YFV17D yellow fever vaccine.

This clonotype showed up just a few times. V and J are TRBV6-2 or TRBV6-3 and TRBJ2-2; 7 bases are a match to TRBD2. V gave up 0 bases and J gave up 2 bases; unmatched junction bases: 6. The CDR3 runs 17 residues. Germline V lookup: CDR1 MNHEY, CDR2 SVGEGT. Written as DNA, the CDR3 is TGTGCCAGCAGTTACTCTACAAAGCGGGGCAACACCGGGGAGCTGTTTTTT. Residues: CASSYSTKRGNTGELFF.

This clonotype was counted a few times. The chain combines TRBV7-9 with TRBJ2-5; TRBD2 might be the D (5 bases). The CDR3 loop spans 13 amino acids. Trimming took 7 bases from V and 5 from J, leaving 14 bases between them. Germline CDR1 and CDR2: SEHNR and FQNEAQ (reference sequence). The chain's CDR3 is CASTPGSSETQYF. CDR3 sequence (DNA): TGTGCCAGCACCCCGGGAAGCAGTGAGACCCAGTACTTC.

This clonotype has just a few counts. In DNA, the CDR3 is TGTGCCATCAGTGAGTCGGCCAACGATGAGCAGTTCTTC. Its translation: CAISESANDEQFF. The V and J genes are TRBV10-3 and TRBJ2-1; D not resolved. Trimming took 0 bases from V and 8 from J, leaving 8 bases between them. The CDR3 consists of 13 residues. In germline, CDR1 is ENHRY, CDR2 SYGVKD.